This T cell receptor beta chain derives from a study of Ad26.COV2.S vaccination and SARS-CoV-2 variants. The wider study: Intramuscularly, Ad26.COV2.S was given either once or twice, 56 days apart. Study findings and constraints: Recipients of either vaccine or placebo displayed similar breadth of non-spike TCRs.

TCRdb keeps only in-frame clones here, not all; method: immunoSEQ multiplex PCR. This table has about 220,000 clones, 85% to 90% appearing once. With regard to this clone: Its antigen is not identified.

Trimming took off 3 bases at V and 7 bases at J, with 9 bases between the two ends. The CDR3 totals 13 residues. Germline V gene sequence: CDR1 SGHTA, CDR2 FQGTGA. Treatment given: 19 received Ad26.COV2.S at low or high dose, single or two shots; 5 received placebo; per-sample allocation not given. Sample collection was performed on day 63 after the first vaccine or placebo injection. The chain links TRBV7-3 to TRBJ2-2, with D unclear. Sequences were derived from peripheral blood, sampled in a trial of Ad26.COV2.S vaccine versus placebo. This sequence was found in a person between 18 and 65 years old who received the Ad26.COV2.S COVID-19 vaccine or a placebo. CDR3 protein: CASSFSSGGELFF. The CDR3 DNA sequence: TGTGCCAGCAGCTTCTCGAGTGGCGGGGAGCTGTTTTTT.